This paragraph reports one TCR beta chain. The antigen remains unidentified. V lost 6 bases and J lost 2, with 14 bases in between. The V gene's germline CDR1 is ENHRY and CDR2 SYGVKD. This CDR3 has 14 amino acids. The sample comes from a study of shared clonotypes between healthy human individuals. In the original workflow: ImmunoSEQ supplied junction-only sequences lacking quality scores, so filtering was different. The method was immunoSEQ multiplex PCR; TCRdb's version includes in-frame clones alone and lacks a portion of them. V and J calls and clone size come straight from that table; D and trimming were deduced from the DNA. The data show more than 2 million clones, 95% seen once. CD4+ cells underwent separation, giving CD45RA+ naive and CD45RA-negative memory subsets. Study conclusions and caveats: In several donors, roughly 5.2% of naive CD4 clonotypes appeared in common.

The sequence derives from a man aged 18 to 29 in good health. Material: naive CD4+ T cells sorted from blood. Subset noted: CD45RA+ positively selected. This chain joins TRBV10-3 and TRBJ2-7; perhaps D is TRBD1 or TRBD2 (5 bases each). CDR3 in amino acids: CAIRGRDVAYEQYF. The CDR3 coding sequence is TGTGCCATCAGAGGTAGGGACGTCGCCTACGAGCAGTACTTC.